Following are 25 T cell receptor beta chains from one sample sequenced in a study of blood T cell repertoires in COVID-19. Clones were sequenced by immunoSEQ multiplex PCR, and TCRdb holds only the in-frame ones, with some missing. Of hundreds of thousands of clones in the sample, approximately 85% are singletons; the top ten hold approximately 5%. Sequenced material: peripheral blood. Receptors were obtained from a man aged 50 to 60 with COVID-19, enrolled during active disease.

With respect to this clone: This same CDR3 is encoded by further DNA sequences in the sample. This chain connects TRBV27 to TRBJ1-5; 8 bases are shared with TRBD1. J was trimmed by 2 bases and V by 3 bases; bases with no gene match: 0. Germline CDR1 and CDR2: MNHEY and SMNVEV (reference sequence). There are 14 residues in the CDR3. The CDR3 loop reads CASSLGQGNQPQHF. The CDR3 coding sequence is TGTGCCAGCAGTTTGGGACAGGGCAATCAGCCCCAGCATTTT.

The gene calls are TRBV19 and TRBJ2-7, with TRBD1 matching 10 bases. The CDR3 spans 15 residues. V lost 3 bases, J lost 5 bases, and 7 bases stayed unmatched. Germline loops: CDR1 LNHDA, CDR2 SQIVND (reference sequence). Here the CDR3 DNA reads TGTGCCAGTAGTATTCCGGGACAGGGGAGGCACGAGCAGTACTTC. This sequence encodes CASSIPGQGRHEQYF.

The chain combines TRBV12-3 or TRBV12-4 with TRBJ1-2; D possibly corresponds to TRBD1 (6 bases). The V end lost 7 bases, the J end lost 8 bases, and 14 bases lay between the germline ends. The CDR3 consists of 12 residues. The DNA of the CDR3 is TGTGCCAGCACCCTCCCGGGGGGCGGCTACACCTTC. This translates into CASTLPGGGYTF.

The table lists this clone with a few counts. The chain carries TRBV27 and TRBJ1-2; 7 bases fit TRBD1. J was trimmed by 8 bases and V by 3 bases; bases with no gene match: 6. Germline V gives CDR1 MNHEY, CDR2 SMNVEV (reference sequence). This CDR3 has 13 amino acids. In DNA, the CDR3 is TGTGCCAGCAGTTTGGAGAGGGGGCGCGGCTACACCTTC. Protein sequence: CASSLERGRGYTF.

This chain uses TRBV6-5 with TRBJ2-2; 13 bases fit TRBD2. V gave up 5 bases and J gave up 5 bases; unmatched junction bases: 2. Germline assignment: CDR1 MNHEY and CDR2 SVGAGI. The CDR3 consists of 15 residues. CDR3 bases: TGTGCCAGCAGTCGACTAGCGGGGGGAACCGGGGAGCTGTTTTTT. Translation gives CASSRLAGGTGELFF.

This sequence joins TRBV13 and TRBJ2-5, with 11 bases matching TRBD1. Germline CDR1 PRHDT, CDR2 FYEKMQ (reference sequence). V was pared by 3 bases and J by 4 bases, with 4 bases of the junction left unmatched. The length of the CDR3 is 15 residues. The CDR3: CASSLPGTGGETQYF. Here the CDR3 DNA reads TGTGCCAGCAGCTTGCCCGGGACAGGGGGAGAGACCCAGTACTTC.

V is TRBV5-1 and J is TRBJ2-6, with a possible D match to TRBD2 (6 bases). The CDR3 is made up of 15 amino acids. V lost 4 bases and J 4 bases, leaving 12 bases between the germline ends. The germline CDR1 and CDR2 sequences are SGHRS and YFSETQ. Here the CDR3 DNA reads TGCGCCAGCAGCGAACTAGCTTCCGGGGCCAACGTCCTGACTTTC. Its translation: CASSELASGANVLTF.

This chain connects TRBV10-1 to TRBJ2-5; 9 positions agree with TRBD2. Germline trimming cut 3 bases from V and 5 bases from J; bases unmatched to any gene: 7. The CDR3 contains 15 residues. Germline V gene sequence: CDR1 WNHNN, CDR2 SYGVQD (reference sequence). The CDR3 DNA reads TGCGCCAGCAGTGAAAAAGGGACTAGCTCGGAGACCCAGTACTTC. Residues: CASSEKGTSSETQYF.

This chain uses TRBV7-6 with TRBJ1-4; 8 nucleotides align to TRBD1. Per the germline V gene, CDR1 is SGHVS and CDR2 is FNYEAQ. V was clipped by 4 bases and J by 7 bases; unmatched bases: 8. The CDR3 extends over 15 amino acids. The CDR3 loop is CASSSAGGGSEKLFF. The DNA for the CDR3 is TGTGCCAGCAGCTCGGCAGGGGGCGGGAGTGAAAAACTGTTTTTT.

The chain has TRBV14 and TRBJ1-1; D might be TRBD1 (5 bases). The germline V gene encodes CDR1 SGHDN and CDR2 FVKESK. CDR3 length equals 12 residues. The V end was cut by 4 bases, the J end by 10 bases, with 13 bases between. CDR3 nucleotides: TGTGCCAGCAGCCCCCTGAAGGGGCGAGCTTTCTTT. Translating it yields CASSPLKGRAFF.

This chain connects TRBV5-1 to TRBJ1-1; perhaps TRBD1 as D (5 bases). The germline V gene has CDR1 SGHRS and CDR2 YFSETQ. This CDR3 has 14 residues. The V end lost 3 bases, the J end lost 3 bases, and 12 bases lay between the germline ends. CDR3 nucleotides: TGCGCCAGCAGCTCCCTAGGGGTAGACACTGAAGCTTTCTTT. This gives the protein CASSSLGVDTEAFF.

The J gene is TRBJ2-7, the V gene TRBV5-8; perhaps TRBD2 as D (6 bases). V was cut by 0 bases and J by 4 bases, with 14 bases left in between. The CDR3 has 15 amino acids. CDR1 and CDR2 from the germline V gene are SGHTS and YDEGEE. CDR3 amino acids: CASSLVGTYYYEQYF. The DNA for the CDR3 is TGTGCCAGCAGCTTGGTCGGGACTTACTATTACGAGCAGTACTTC.

The DNA for the CDR3 is TGCGCCAGCAGCACGGGTGGGACAGGGGTCTACGAGCAGTACTTC. Translated, it gives CASSTGGTGVYEQYF. V is TRBV5-1 and J is TRBJ2-7; TRBD1 aligns across 10 bases. The CDR3 has 15 amino acids. CDR1 is SGHRS, CDR2 YFSETQ, per germline. V gave up 4 bases and J gave up 3 bases; unmatched junction bases: 7. Drawing the rest from reference TRBV5-1 and TRBJ2-7, the complete variable domain is KAGVTQTPRYLIKTRGQQVTLSCSPISGHRSVSWYQQTPGQGLQFLFEYFSETQRNKGNFPGRFSGRQFSNSRSEMNVSTLELGDSALYLCASSTGGTGVYEQYFGPGTRLTVT.

This clone was seen a few times. The genes are TRBV7-2 and TRBJ1-5; 8 bases are shared with TRBD1. There are 15 residues in the CDR3. The ends lost 3 bases at V and 5 bases at J; junction bases unmatched: 6. From germline, CDR1 is SGHTA and CDR2 FQGNSA. In DNA, the CDR3 is TGTGCCAGCAGCTTCTCAGGGGGCGAATATCAGCCCCAGCATTTT. This encodes CASSFSGGEYQPQHF.

This chain links TRBV30 with TRBJ1-2; 9 bases are a match to TRBD1. Germline CDR1 and CDR2: GTSNPN and SVGIG (reference sequence). Germline trimming cut 2 bases from V and 8 bases from J; bases unmatched to any gene: 9. This CDR3 has 14 residues. CDR3 DNA: TGTGCCTGGAGTCCCCTCACAGGGGGCTGGGGCTACACCTTC. Protein: CAWSPLTGGWGYTF.

This chain joins TRBV6-2 or TRBV6-3 and TRBJ2-5, with 10 bases that match TRBD2. V was pared by 6 bases and J by 2 bases, with 18 bases of the junction left unmatched. Germline V CDR1 and CDR2: MNHEY, SVGEGT. The CDR3 length is 19 residues. The CDR3 sequence is CASSPSQGGLAGAQETQYF. CDR3 nucleotides: TGTGCCAGCAGCCCTTCCCAGGGGGGGCTAGCGGGGGCACAAGAGACCCAGTACTTC.

The rearrangement joins TRBV29-1 to TRBJ2-5; 10 positions match TRBD1. The CDR3 contains 13 residues. Germline lookup yields CDR1 SQVTM and CDR2 ANQGSEA. V lost 5 bases and J lost 9; bases outside the gene matches: 9. The CDR3: CSVHRDRGGAQYF. For the CDR3, the DNA is TGCAGCGTTCACCGGGACAGGGGAGGGGCCCAGTACTTC.

J is TRBJ2-7 and V is TRBV6-1; D gene unclear. Between the trimmed V and J ends, which lost 1 base and 0 bases, there was a span of 10 bases. The CDR3 loop spans 15 amino acids. CDR1 and CDR2 from the germline V gene are MNHNS and SASEGT. The CDR3: CASSEVWASSYEQYF. CDR3 nucleotides: TGTGCCAGCAGTGAAGTCTGGGCGAGCTCCTACGAGCAGTACTTC.

V gene TRBV6-6 combines with J gene TRBJ1-4, with 8 nucleotides matching TRBD1. The CDR3 covers 14 residues. V gave up 6 bases and J gave up 7 bases; unmatched junction bases: 7. From germline, CDR1 is MNHNY and CDR2 SVGAGI (reference sequence). The CDR3 loop is CASRETGGGEKLFF. CDR3 DNA sequence: TGTGCCAGCAGGGAAACAGGGGGTGGTGAAAAACTGTTTTTT.

The chain recombines TRBV2 with TRBJ1-1, with D possibly being TRBD1 (6 bases). The CDR3 runs 14 residues. Trimming took off 5 bases at V and 0 bases at J, with 10 bases between the two ends. From germline, CDR1 is SNHLY and CDR2 FYNNEI. DNA of the CDR3: TGTGCCAGCAGTTGGGGACAAATGAACACTGAAGCTTTCTTT. Protein sequence: CASSWGQMNTEAFF.

This clone was found once. This sequence joins TRBV11-2 and TRBJ2-7, with D possibly TRBD2 on 5 matching bases. The germline V gene encodes CDR1 SGHAT and CDR2 FQNNGV. The V end was cut by 5 bases, the J end by 2 bases, with 13 bases between. This CDR3 has 14 amino acids. The CDR3 DNA reads TGTGCCAGCAGCGGCCAGGACTCAGCCTACGAGCAGTACTTC. It translates to CASSGQDSAYEQYF.

The rearrangement uses TRBV5-1 and TRBJ1-1; D might be TRBD1 (5 bases). V gave up 0 bases and J gave up 6 bases, with 9 bases separating them. The CDR3 totals 13 residues. Germline V lookup: CDR1 SGHRS, CDR2 YFSETQ. In DNA, the CDR3 is TGCGCCAGCAGCTTGGAGCAGGGCTCTGAAGCTTTCTTT. It translates to CASSLEQGSEAFF.

The chain is built from TRBV7-6 and TRBJ1-1, with 9 bases lining up with TRBD1. This CDR3 is 15 amino acids long. The V gene's germline CDR1 is SGHVS and CDR2 FNYEAQ. The V segment lost 6 bases and the J segment 0 bases; nucleotides outside the gene matches: 5. As DNA, the CDR3 is TGTGCCAGCAGACCGGACAGGGGATTGAACACTGAAGCTTTCTTT. Translating it yields CASRPDRGLNTEAFF.

V gene TRBV27 combines with J gene TRBJ1-6; 7 nucleotides match TRBD1. This CDR3 spans 15 amino acids. Trimming cost V 7 bases and J 7 bases; bases outside gene matches: 10. Looked up from germline, CDR1 is MNHEY and CDR2 is SMNVEV (reference sequence). For the CDR3, the DNA is TGTGCCAGCACTTTTCGGACAGGTGAAAATTCACCCCTCCACTTT. This sequence encodes CASTFRTGENSPLHF.

The J gene is TRBJ2-7, the V gene TRBV28, with D possibly TRBD1 on 5 matching bases. The V end was cut by 6 bases, the J end by 5 bases, with 14 bases between. This CDR3 spans 13 amino acids. CDR1 is MDHEN and CDR2 is SYDVKM in the germline V gene. The CDR3 spells CASSSPPRDEQYF. The CDR3 DNA is TGTGCCAGCAGCTCCCCCCCCAGGGACGAGCAGTACTTC.